What follows is one T cell receptor beta chain and its context. Germline-derived CDR1 and CDR2 are SGHAT and FQNNGV. The CDR3 length is 16 residues. The V segment lost 0 bases and the J segment 4 bases; nucleotides outside the gene matches: 5. The sample is drawn from a study of blood T cell repertoires in COVID-19. Per the original data handling: Quantification of nucleated cells was approximated via reference gene primer amplification. Method: immunoSEQ multiplex PCR; TCRdb's copy keeps in-frame clones and lacks some. V and J calls and clone size are those listed in that table; D and trimming were worked out from the DNA. The sample has under 200,000 clones; approximately 80% are singletons.

This receptor was identified in a woman aged 60-75 years who had recovered from COVID-19. Input material: PBMCs or T cells enriched from blood (not recorded which). The chain carries TRBV11-2 and TRBJ1-2; 10 nucleotides align to TRBD1. CDR3 sequence (DNA): TGTGCCAGCAGCTTAGAGTGGGGGACAGGGGTCTATGGCTACACCTTC. Its protein is CASSLEWGTGVYGYTF.